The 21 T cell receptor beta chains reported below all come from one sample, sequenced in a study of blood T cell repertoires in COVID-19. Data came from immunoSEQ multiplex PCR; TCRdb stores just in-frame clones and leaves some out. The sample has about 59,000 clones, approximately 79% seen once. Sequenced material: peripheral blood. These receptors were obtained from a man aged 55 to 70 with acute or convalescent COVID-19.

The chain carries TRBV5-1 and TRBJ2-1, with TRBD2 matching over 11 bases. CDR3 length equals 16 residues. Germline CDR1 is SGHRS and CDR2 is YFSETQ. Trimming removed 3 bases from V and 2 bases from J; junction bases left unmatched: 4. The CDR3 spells CASSSSLAGAYNEQFF. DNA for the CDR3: TGCGCCAGCAGCTCCTCACTAGCGGGAGCCTACAATGAGCAGTTCTTC.

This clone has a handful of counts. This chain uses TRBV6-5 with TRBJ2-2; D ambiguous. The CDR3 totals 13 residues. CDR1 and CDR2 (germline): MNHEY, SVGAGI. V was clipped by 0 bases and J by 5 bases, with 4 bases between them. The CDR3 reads CASSYSRTGELFF. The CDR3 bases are TGTGCCAGCAGTTACTCCAGAACCGGGGAGCTGTTTTTT.

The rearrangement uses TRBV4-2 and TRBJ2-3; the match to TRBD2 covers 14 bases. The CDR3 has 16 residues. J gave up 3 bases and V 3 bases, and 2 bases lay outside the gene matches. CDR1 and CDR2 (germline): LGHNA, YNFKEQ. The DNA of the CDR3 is TGTGCCAGCAGCCAGGGACTAGCGGGAGCAACAGATACGCAGTATTTT. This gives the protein CASSQGLAGATDTQYF.

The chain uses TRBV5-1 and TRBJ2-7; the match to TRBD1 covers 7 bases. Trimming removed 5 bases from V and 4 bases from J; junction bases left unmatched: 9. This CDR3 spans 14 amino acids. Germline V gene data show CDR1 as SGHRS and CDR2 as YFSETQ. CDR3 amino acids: CASRAGTDRYEQYF. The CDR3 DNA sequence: TGCGCCAGCAGGGCCGGGACAGACCGATACGAGCAGTACTTC.

CDR3 sequence: CASTPAGDYNEQFF. CDR3 DNA sequence: TGTGCCAGCACTCCAGCGGGGGACTACAATGAGCAGTTCTTC. V gene TRBV2 combines with J gene TRBJ2-1; 8 bases are a match to TRBD2. V shed 7 bases and J 3 bases; nucleotides not matched to a gene: 5. CDR1 and CDR2 from the germline V gene are SNHLY and FYNNEI. This CDR3 has 14 amino acids.

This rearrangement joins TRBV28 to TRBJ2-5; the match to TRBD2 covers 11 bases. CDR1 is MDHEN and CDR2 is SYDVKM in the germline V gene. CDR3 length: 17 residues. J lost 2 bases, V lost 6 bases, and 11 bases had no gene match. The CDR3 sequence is CASSPIGTSGLQETQYF. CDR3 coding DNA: TGTGCCAGCAGCCCGATTGGGACTAGCGGACTTCAAGAGACCCAGTACTTC.

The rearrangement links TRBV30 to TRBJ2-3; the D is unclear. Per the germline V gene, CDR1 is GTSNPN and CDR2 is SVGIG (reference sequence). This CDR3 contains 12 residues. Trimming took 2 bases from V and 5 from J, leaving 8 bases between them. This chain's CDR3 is CAWSLAGDTQYF. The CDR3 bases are TGTGCCTGGAGTTTAGCCGGAGATACGCAGTATTTT.

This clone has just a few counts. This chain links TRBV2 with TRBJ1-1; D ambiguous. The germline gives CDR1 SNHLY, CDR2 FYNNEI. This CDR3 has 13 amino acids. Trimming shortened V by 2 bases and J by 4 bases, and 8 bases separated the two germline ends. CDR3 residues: CASSERVGTEAFF. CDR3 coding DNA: TGTGCCAGCAGTGAACGGGTGGGCACTGAAGCTTTCTTT.

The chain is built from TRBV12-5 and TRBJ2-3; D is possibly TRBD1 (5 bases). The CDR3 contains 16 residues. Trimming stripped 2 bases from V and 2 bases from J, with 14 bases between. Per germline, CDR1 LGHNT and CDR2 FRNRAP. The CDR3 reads CASGLRTIPSTDTQYF. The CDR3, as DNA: TGTGCTAGTGGTTTGAGGACAATCCCCTCCACAGATACGCAGTATTTT.

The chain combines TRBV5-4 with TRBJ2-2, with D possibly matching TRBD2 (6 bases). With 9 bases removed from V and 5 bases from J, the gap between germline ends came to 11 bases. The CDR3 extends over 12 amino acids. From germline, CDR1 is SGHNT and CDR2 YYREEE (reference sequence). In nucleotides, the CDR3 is TGTGCCACGGTCCTAGCGACCGGGGAGCTGTTTTTT. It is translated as CATVLATGELFF.

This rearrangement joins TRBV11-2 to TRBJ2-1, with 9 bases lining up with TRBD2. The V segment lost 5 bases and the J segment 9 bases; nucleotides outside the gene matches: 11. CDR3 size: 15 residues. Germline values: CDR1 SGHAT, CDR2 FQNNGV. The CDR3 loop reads CASSPRLAAGGEQFF. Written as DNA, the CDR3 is TGTGCCAGCAGCCCCCGACTAGCGGCCGGAGGTGAGCAGTTCTTC.

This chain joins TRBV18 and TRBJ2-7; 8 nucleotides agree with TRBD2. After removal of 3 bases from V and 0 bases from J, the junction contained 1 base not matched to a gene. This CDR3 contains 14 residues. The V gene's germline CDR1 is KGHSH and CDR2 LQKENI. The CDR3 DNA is TGTGCCAGCTCACCGACTAGCGACTCCTACGAGCAGTACTTC. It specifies CASSPTSDSYEQYF. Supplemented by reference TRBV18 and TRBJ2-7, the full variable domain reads NAGVMQNPRHLVRRRGQEARLRCSPMKGHSHVYWYRQLPEEGLKFMVYLQKENIIDESGMPKERFSAEFPKEGPSILRIQQVVRGDSAAYFCASSPTSDSYEQYFGPGTRLTVT.

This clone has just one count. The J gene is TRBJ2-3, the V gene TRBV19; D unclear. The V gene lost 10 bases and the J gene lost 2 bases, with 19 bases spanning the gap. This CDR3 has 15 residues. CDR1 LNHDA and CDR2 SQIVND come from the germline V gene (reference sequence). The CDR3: CATTPGTVTTDTQYF. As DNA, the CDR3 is TGTGCCACAACCCCAGGAACAGTAACCACAGATACGCAGTATTTT.

CDR3 coding DNA: TGTGCCAGCTCAAATCAGGGACAGAGCAATCAGCCCCAGCATTTT. Amino acid sequence: CASSNQGQSNQPQHF. This chain links TRBV18 with TRBJ1-5; TRBD1 agrees at 7 bases. CDR3 length equals 15 residues. The germline CDR1 and CDR2 sequences are KGHSH and LQKENI. The V gene end was trimmed by 5 bases and the J gene end by 1 base; junction bases not matched to a gene: 5.

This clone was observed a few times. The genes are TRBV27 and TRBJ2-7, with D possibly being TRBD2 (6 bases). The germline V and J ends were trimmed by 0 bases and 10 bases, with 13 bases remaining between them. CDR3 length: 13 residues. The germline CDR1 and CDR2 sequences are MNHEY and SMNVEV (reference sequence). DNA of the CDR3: TGTGCCAGCAGTTTATCGTCGGGACTGGGACAGTACTTC. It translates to CASSLSSGLGQYF.

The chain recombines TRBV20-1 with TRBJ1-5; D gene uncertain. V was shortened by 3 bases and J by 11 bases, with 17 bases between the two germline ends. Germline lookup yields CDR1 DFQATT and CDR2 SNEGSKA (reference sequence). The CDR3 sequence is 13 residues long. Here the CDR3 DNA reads TGCAGTGCTAGTGGCAGTGCAATCAAGTCCCAGCATTTT. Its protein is CSASGSAIKSQHF.

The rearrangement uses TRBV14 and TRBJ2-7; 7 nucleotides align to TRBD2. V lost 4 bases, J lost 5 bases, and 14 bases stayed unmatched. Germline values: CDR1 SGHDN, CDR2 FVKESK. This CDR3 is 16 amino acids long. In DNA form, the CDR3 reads TGTGCCAGCAGCCCCTCCGGGACCGGGAGGTTCGACGAGCAGTACTTC. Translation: CASSPSGTGRFDEQYF.

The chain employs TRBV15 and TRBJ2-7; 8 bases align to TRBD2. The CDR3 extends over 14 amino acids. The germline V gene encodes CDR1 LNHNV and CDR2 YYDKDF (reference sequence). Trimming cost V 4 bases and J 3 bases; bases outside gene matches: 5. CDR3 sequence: CATSISGTSYEQYF. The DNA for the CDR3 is TGTGCCACCAGCATTTCCGGGACTAGCTACGAGCAGTACTTC.

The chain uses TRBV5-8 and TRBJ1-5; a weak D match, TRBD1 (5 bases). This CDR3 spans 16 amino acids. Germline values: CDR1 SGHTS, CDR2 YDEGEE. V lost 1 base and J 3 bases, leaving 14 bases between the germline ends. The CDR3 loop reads CASSLYSGGVNQPQHF. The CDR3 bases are TGTGCCAGCAGCTTGTATTCGGGAGGGGTCAATCAGCCCCAGCATTTT.

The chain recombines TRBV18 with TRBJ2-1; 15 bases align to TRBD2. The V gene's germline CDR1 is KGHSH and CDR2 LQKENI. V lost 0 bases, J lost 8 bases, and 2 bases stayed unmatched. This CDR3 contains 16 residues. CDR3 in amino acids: CASSPPGLAGGHEQFF. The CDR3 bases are TGTGCCAGCTCACCACCGGGACTAGCGGGAGGCCATGAGCAGTTCTTC.

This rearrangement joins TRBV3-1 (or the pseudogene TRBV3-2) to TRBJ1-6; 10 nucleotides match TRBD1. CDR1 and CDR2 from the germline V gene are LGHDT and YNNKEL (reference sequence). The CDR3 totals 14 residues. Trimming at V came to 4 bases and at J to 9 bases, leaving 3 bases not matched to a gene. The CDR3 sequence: CASSLWTGGSPLHF. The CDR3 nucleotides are TGTGCCAGCAGCCTCTGGACAGGGGGTTCACCCCTCCACTTT.